This T cell receptor beta chain is from a study of post-analysis software for immune sequencing data (dated by TCRdb to between 2014 and 2017). With respect to the entire study: Recorded disease courses included relapsing-remitting, secondary progressive and progressive-relapsing multiple sclerosis, with some patients lacking subtype annotation. The multiple sclerosis patient repertoires were compared with about a dozen previously published healthy control repertoires from donors aged roughly 6 to 25 years. A subset of samples was prepared in parallel using single-end sample barcoding, then pooled and co-amplified after Illumina adapter ligation. Study-wide findings and limitations: The control group was slightly older than the multiple sclerosis patient group. Four or five TRBV segments, including TRBV5-6, TRBV5-1 and TRBV20-1, were significantly more frequent in patients than controls. Multiple sclerosis patients had significantly lower normalized Chao1 diversity than controls, a result that suggests substantial peripheral T-cell clonal expansion. When samples were clustered directly using the F measure, samples prepared in the same batch co-clustered strongly, which prompted a batch-effect correction.

On this clonotype: Its antigen is currently not known. Per-nucleotide qualities are absent, and no much larger clonotype sits a single base away.

As encoded in the germline V gene, CDR1 is SGHTA while CDR2 is FQGNSA. The junction carries 10 bases between V and J, which are trimmed by 5 bases and 5 bases respectively. From the cysteine up to the phenylalanine, the CDR3 has a length of 13 residues. Solely the CDR3 DNA is kept, with 39 bases framed from the first base. The library relied on PCR. Reads for this sample came from an Illumina HiSeq 2500. To reduce PCR and sequencing biases, unique molecular identifiers were built into the TCR beta cDNA libraries. Every 1 to 10 million input T cells yielded 500,000 or so cDNA molecules, meaning each molecule approximated one T cell. The patient libraries were prepared and sequenced with the same protocol used for the earlier healthy control dataset. Within a given batch, samples were prepared together, multiplexed and sequenced on the same HiSeq lane. The authors processed their data as follows. MIGEC was used to process the raw barcoded reads, and molecular identifier groups with only a single read were discarded before consensus assembly and CDR3 extraction. Clonotype tables were post-analysed with VDJtools, normalizing diversity by down-sampling all datasets to the smallest sample size. In repertoire overlap clustering, CDR3 amino acid sequences, but not nucleotide sequences, were matched to correct batch-related cross-sample contamination. The raw public reads went through TCRdb reprocessing: fastp at Q25, MiXCR clone calling, in-frame beta chains kept. Each entry is one CDR3 protein sequence, shown with its most common DNA and genes. V and J calls and clone size were set by TCRdb, not the authors. Present in this sample are roughly 670,000 distinct CDR3 sequences, over 45% of which were seen just once. The ten biggest clones cover approximately 10% of the sample.

To demonstrate the VDJtools post-analysis software, the study profiled TCR beta repertoires from the peripheral blood of 10 to 15 young patients with multiple sclerosis. The multiple sclerosis patients were children and adolescents between about 6 and 16 years of age. This receptor chain uses TRBV7-2 and TRBJ2-4; the best D guess is TRBD1, with 5 bases matching. The sample consisted of blood. The receptor comes from a girl aged 2-9 years with multiple sclerosis. CDR3 reads: CASSVSRENIQYF. The DNA is TGTGCCAGCAGCGTGAGCAGGGAAAACATTCAGTACTTC.